Each of the 4 T cell receptor beta chains below was sequenced from the same sample in a study of blood T cells in healthy people across ages. PCR was performed a second time for roughly 7 to 12 cycles using a sample-barcoded 5' primer and a J-beta primer mix. TCRdb reanalysed the 5' RACE reads using MiXCR and keeps one entry per CDR3 protein. The sample consists of more than 800,000 distinct CDR3 sequences, roughly 26% of them appearing once. Sequencing was done on a sample of blood. The receptor source for this set is a woman aged 80 or older in good health.

This clonotype was recorded once. The CDR3 region is CAIRAIYGYTF. The CDR3 bases are TGTGCCATTCGGGCCATCTATGGCTACACCTTC. The chain couples TRBV30 to TRBJ1-2; D gene ambiguous. This CDR3 region has 11 residues. V lost 8 bases and J 4 bases, leaving 11 bases between the germline ends. Germline V CDR1 and CDR2: GTSNPN, SVGIG (reference sequence).

The chain joins TRBV29-1 to TRBJ1-1, with D unclear. Trimming shortened V by 3 bases and J by 1 base, and 12 bases separated the two germline ends. CDR3 length equals 14 residues. Germline assignment: CDR1 SQVTM and CDR2 ANQGSEA. CDR3 amino acids: CSVEAGPPNTEAFF. In DNA form, the CDR3 reads TGCAGCGTTGAGGCAGGCCCTCCGAACACTGAAGCTTTCTTT.

Points on this clonotype: A much larger clonotype is one base distant, so this may be a read error. This sequence joins TRBV5-1 and TRBJ2-7; TRBD2 agrees at 8 bases. The J call may be in error: the DNA end matches TRBJ2-5 better. The CDR3 spans 14 residues. Germline lookup yields CDR1 SGHRS and CDR2 YFSETQ. CDR3 residues: CASSLPASGETQYF. CDR3 bases: TGCGCCAGCAGCTTGCCGGCTAGCGGGGAGACCCAGTACTTC.

In its sample, this clonotype was seen a few times. The V and J genes are TRBV20-1 and TRBJ2-5; 12 bases are shared with TRBD2. The CDR3 extends over 18 amino acids. Trimming at V came to 2 bases and at J to 5 bases, leaving 15 bases not matched to a gene. Germline V gene data show CDR1 as DFQATT and CDR2 as SNEGSKA (reference sequence). The chain's CDR3 is CSARSGGSSGGALETQYF. The DNA for the CDR3 is TGCAGTGCTAGATCGGGTGGGTCTAGCGGGGGGGCTTTGGAGACCCAGTACTTC.